Sequencing of this TCR beta chain was carried out in a study of T cell responses to AZD1222 COVID-19 vaccine. Concerning this clone itself: Antigen specificity is unknown.

Some clones are missing from TCRdb's copy, which holds only in-frame ones; the method was immunoSEQ multiplex PCR. The table records roughly 120,000 clones, roughly nine tenths of them present only once. The study, taken as a whole, reports: Researchers took repertoire samples only after the peak T cell response had come. Dominant at 160-218 and 743-854, vaccine-associated CD4 TCRs also spanned spike.

Trimming left V 0 bases short and J 4 bases short, with 10 bases between. CDR3 length: 15 amino acids. Germline V gives CDR1 SGHRS, CDR2 YFSETQ. V and J are TRBV5-1 and TRBJ2-2, with D possibly TRBD1 on 5 matching bases. The receptor was derived from an adult in good health. Sample: peripheral blood, taken on day 0 of AZD1222 vaccination. CDR3 nucleotides: TGCGCCAGCAGCTTGGCCATGCAGGGCACCGGGGAGCTGTTTTTT. Encoded protein: CASSLAMQGTGELFF.